These T cell receptor beta chains were read from a single sample in a study of T cell responses to AZD1222 COVID-19 vaccine. The assay was immunoSEQ multiplex PCR, and TCRdb's table has in-frame clones only and misses some. The table lists about 150,000 clones, about nine tenths of them singletons. This sample comprised peripheral blood, obtained on day 0 of AZD1222 vaccination. Receptor source: an adult in good health. Both conserved end residues are part of each CDR3. Fields, in order: J gene, D gene, V gene, CDR3 length, clone size, CDR3 DNA, CDR3 protein. The D gene is left open where the match is weak. A clone size is listed for some rows: how often the clone was seen (once, few, many), or a class if it is expanded.

j_gene: TRBJ2-3
d_gene: -
v_gene: TRBV18
len: 15
abundance: -
CDR3nt: TGTGCCAGCTCACCACCGAGTAGCCCGGGGGATACGCAGTATTTT
CDR3aa: CASSPPSSPGDTQYF

j_gene: TRBJ2-1
d_gene: TRBD2
v_gene: TRBV6-2/TRBV6-3
len: 16
abundance: once
CDR3nt: TGTGCCAGCAGTACGCCTACTAGCGGGGGGGCCGGCGAGCAGTTCTTC
CDR3aa: CASSTPTSGGAGEQFF

j_gene: TRBJ1-6
d_gene: TRBD1
v_gene: TRBV11-2
len: 15
abundance: -
CDR3nt: TGTGCCAGCAGCCGAGTACAGGGGCTTAATTCACCCCTCCACTTT
CDR3aa: CASSRVQGLNSPLHF

j_gene: TRBJ1-1
d_gene: -
v_gene: TRBV6-1
len: 14
abundance: -
CDR3nt: TGTGCCAGCAGTGAGAATCAGGGAATGTCTGAAGCTTTCTTT
CDR3aa: CASSENQGMSEAFF

j_gene: TRBJ1-2
d_gene: -
v_gene: TRBV28
len: 14
abundance: -
CDR3nt: TGTGCCAGCAGTTTGGATCGTGTGGGAGATGGCTACACCTTC
CDR3aa: CASSLDRVGDGYTF

j_gene: TRBJ1-4
d_gene: -
v_gene: TRBV27
len: 17
abundance: -
CDR3nt: TGTGCCAGCAGTTTACGGGGTAGAGAAACAACTAATGAAAAACTGTTTTTT
CDR3aa: CASSLRGRETTNEKLFF

j_gene: TRBJ1-2
d_gene: -
v_gene: TRBV3-1/TRBV3-2
len: 13
abundance: -
CDR3nt: TGTGCCAGCAGCCAAGAGGCGGGCTATGGCTACACCTTC
CDR3aa: CASSQEAGYGYTF

j_gene: TRBJ1-2
d_gene: TRBD1
v_gene: TRBV5-4
len: 14
abundance: -
CDR3nt: TGTGCCAGCAGCTTGACCTTCGGACAGGCCCGCTACACCTTC
CDR3aa: CASSLTFGQARYTF

j_gene: TRBJ2-3
d_gene: TRBD1
v_gene: TRBV6-1
len: 15
abundance: -
CDR3nt: TGTGCCAGCATGGAAGGGACAGCGTTCACAGATACGCAGTATTTT
CDR3aa: CASMEGTAFTDTQYF

j_gene: TRBJ2-7
d_gene: -
v_gene: TRBV21-1
len: 16
abundance: -
CDR3nt: TGTGCCAGCAGCTACAAGGCGGGACGGCTACCCTACGAGCAGTACTTC
CDR3aa: CASSYKAGRLPYEQYF

j_gene: TRBJ2-2
d_gene: -
v_gene: TRBV12-3/TRBV12-4
len: 13
abundance: -
CDR3nt: TGTGCCAGCAGTTTTATAGGCCAGGGGGAGCTGTTTTTT
CDR3aa: CASSFIGQGELFF

j_gene: TRBJ2-3
d_gene: TRBD1
v_gene: TRBV15
len: 16
abundance: -
CDR3nt: TGTGCCACCAGCAGAGATAGGGGGCTAAGCACAGATACGCAGTATTTT
CDR3aa: CATSRDRGLSTDTQYF

j_gene: TRBJ1-2
d_gene: -
v_gene: TRBV19
len: 14
abundance: -
CDR3nt: TGTGCCACCAGGTCGGGCAGCTTTAACTATGGCTACACCTTC
CDR3aa: CATRSGSFNYGYTF

j_gene: TRBJ2-1
d_gene: -
v_gene: TRBV5-1
len: 16
abundance: -
CDR3nt: TGCGCCAGCTACACCCAGGGCTCCAGCTCCTACAATGAGCAGTTCTTC
CDR3aa: CASYTQGSSSYNEQFF

j_gene: TRBJ2-7
d_gene: -
v_gene: TRBV12-3/TRBV12-4
len: 13
abundance: -
CDR3nt: TGTGCCAGCAGTTCCGGCGCAGGCCCCCGCGAGTACTTC
CDR3aa: CASSSGAGPREYF

j_gene: TRBJ2-7
d_gene: TRBD2
v_gene: TRBV7-2
len: 15
abundance: -
CDR3nt: TGTGCCAGCAGCATGACTAGCGGGGGTTACCTCGAGCAGTACTTC
CDR3aa: CASSMTSGGYLEQYF

j_gene: TRBJ1-5
d_gene: -
v_gene: TRBV2
len: 13
abundance: -
CDR3nt: TGTGCCAGCAGTCGGGACCACAATCAGCCCCAGCATTTT
CDR3aa: CASSRDHNQPQHF

j_gene: TRBJ1-4
d_gene: -
v_gene: TRBV5-1
len: 16
abundance: -
CDR3nt: TGCGCCAGCAGCCCGTCAGTGAGTTCAACTAATGAAAAACTGTTTTTT
CDR3aa: CASSPSVSSTNEKLFF

j_gene: TRBJ1-6
d_gene: TRBD1
v_gene: TRBV28
len: 18
abundance: -
CDR3nt: TGTGCCAGCAGCTACCCACCGGGACAGGGGGTAGGTAATTCACCCCTCCACTTT
CDR3aa: CASSYPPGQGVGNSPLHF

j_gene: TRBJ2-7
d_gene: -
v_gene: TRBV6-6
len: 14
abundance: -
CDR3nt: TGTGCCAGCCATGACCGGGGGCAGTTATACGAGCAGTACTTC
CDR3aa: CASHDRGQLYEQYF

j_gene: TRBJ1-1
d_gene: -
v_gene: TRBV12-3/TRBV12-4
len: 13
abundance: -
CDR3nt: TGTGCCAGCAGTCGCTACTCATCCACTGAAGCTTTCTTT
CDR3aa: CASSRYSSTEAFF

j_gene: TRBJ1-6
d_gene: -
v_gene: TRBV19
len: 17
abundance: -
CDR3nt: TGTGCCAGTAGTATCCAGGGGCCATCGATAGGATATTCACCCCTCCACTTT
CDR3aa: CASSIQGPSIGYSPLHF

j_gene: TRBJ2-2
d_gene: -
v_gene: TRBV18
len: 15
abundance: -
CDR3nt: TGTGCCAGCTCACCCATCCACTCGAACACCGGGGAGCTGTTTTTT
CDR3aa: CASSPIHSNTGELFF

j_gene: TRBJ1-4
d_gene: -
v_gene: TRBV7-2
len: 13
abundance: once
CDR3nt: TGTGCCAGCAGCGCCGGGGGCTGGGAAAAACTGTTTTTT
CDR3aa: CASSAGGWEKLFF

j_gene: TRBJ1-5
d_gene: -
v_gene: TRBV11-2
len: 15
abundance: -
CDR3nt: TGTGCCAGCAGCTTAGGCCCCCTGGTTGCTCAGCCCCAGCATTTT
CDR3aa: CASSLGPLVAQPQHF

j_gene: TRBJ1-1
d_gene: -
v_gene: TRBV19
len: 13
abundance: -
CDR3nt: TGTGCCAGTAGTATCCAGGGAGGCACTGAAGCTTTCTTT
CDR3aa: CASSIQGGTEAFF

j_gene: TRBJ1-6
d_gene: -
v_gene: TRBV7-2
len: 15
abundance: -
CDR3nt: TGTGCCAGCAGCTTACCAGGGGCGCCAAATTCACCCCTCCACTTT
CDR3aa: CASSLPGAPNSPLHF

j_gene: TRBJ2-1
d_gene: TRBD2
v_gene: TRBV9
len: 16
abundance: -
CDR3nt: TGTGCCAGCAGCGCGCAGAGCGGGGGGGTCTACAATGAGCAGTTCTTC
CDR3aa: CASSAQSGGVYNEQFF

j_gene: TRBJ1-5
d_gene: TRBD1
v_gene: TRBV18
len: 16
abundance: -
CDR3nt: TGTGCCAGCTCACCCCAGGGGGGGGATAGCAATCAGCCCCAGCATTTT
CDR3aa: CASSPQGGDSNQPQHF

j_gene: TRBJ1-2
d_gene: -
v_gene: TRBV30
len: 14
abundance: -
CDR3nt: TGTGCCTGGAGTGTTCTAAGGGGACCCTATGGCTACACCTTC
CDR3aa: CAWSVLRGPYGYTF

j_gene: TRBJ1-3
d_gene: -
v_gene: TRBV6-5
len: 16
abundance: -
CDR3nt: TGTGCCAGCAGTTACGTGGCGGGGACTGGCGGAAACACCATATATTTT
CDR3aa: CASSYVAGTGGNTIYF